This TCR beta chain was found in a study of Graves' ophthalmopathy and Graves' hyperthyroidism. The TCR beta CDR3 regions underwent amplification from RNA transcripts. Scientists carried out first-round RT-PCR using HTBI primers and then a second-round multiplex PCR. TCRdb used MiXCR to reprocess the multiplex PCR reads, holding one entry per CDR3 protein. Of 400,000 or so distinct CDR3 sequences in the sample, roughly a sixth were seen once. The V end was cut by 5 bases, the J end by 2 bases, with 7 bases between. The CDR3 extends over 11 amino acids. Germline CDR1 DFQATT, CDR2 SNEGSKA (reference sequence). An approximately 9.4 ml volume of fresh peripheral blood provided the PBMCs.

The sequence derives from an adult woman with stable Graves' hyperthyroidism. The sequencing input was peripheral blood. The chain uses TRBV20-1 and TRBJ2-7, with D unclear. The CDR3 here is CSALLTYEQYF. The CDR3 DNA reads TGCAGTGCTCTCCTTACCTACGAGCAGTACTTC.